The source of this T cell receptor (beta chain) is a study of T cell changes during pregnancy in multiple sclerosis. The ends lost 4 bases at V and 12 bases at J; junction bases unmatched: 20. In germline, CDR1 is SGHTA, CDR2 FQGNSA. The CDR3 loop spans 17 amino acids. Here immunoSEQ multiplex PCR was the method, and the copy in TCRdb shows in-frame clones only, minus some. The sample includes around 10,000 clones, around 80% seen only once; the top ten take less than 20%. This TCR derives from a female donor in good health, enrolled as a control in a pregnancy study. The starting material was CD8+ T cells from peripheral blood mononuclear cells, obtained in the third trimester of pregnancy. The V call is TRBV7-2, the J call TRBJ2-4; the match to TRBD2 covers 8 bases. In DNA form, the CDR3 reads TGTGCCAGCAGCTACCCTCCGGCGGGGGGACGAAACGGGGGTCAGTACTTC. This translates into CASSYPPAGGRNGGQYF.